The 11 T cell receptor beta chains below all came from one sample that was sequenced in a study of cytomegalovirus exposure and HLA in healthy donors. The table came from immunoSEQ multiplex PCR; TCRdb's copy has only in-frame clones and leaves some out. Of over 110,000 clones in the sample, 70% to 90% were seen once. The sample comprised PBMCs. These receptors were taken from a man aged 18 to 29 in good health and CMV-seropositive.

The chain uses TRBV6-1 and TRBJ2-5, with D perhaps matching TRBD1 (6 bases). The V end was cut by 1 base, the J end by 3 bases, with 24 bases between. The CDR3 is 19 residues long. Per the germline V gene, CDR1 is MNHNS and CDR2 is SASEGT. The CDR3 sequence: CASSEVAVSDSPKEETQYF. CDR3 sequence (DNA): TGTGCCAGCAGTGAAGTTGCGGTGTCGGACAGCCCCAAGGAAGAGACCCAGTACTTC.

The V gene is TRBV28, the J gene TRBJ1-1; D is undetermined. The CDR3 spans 15 residues. V was shortened by 7 bases and J by 1 base, with 16 bases between the two germline ends. Germline V lookup: CDR1 MDHEN, CDR2 SYDVKM. The chain's CDR3 is CASTLGAKKNTEAFF. CDR3 bases: TGTGCCAGCACTTTGGGAGCTAAGAAGAACACTGAAGCTTTCTTT.

The chain is built from TRBV5-4 and TRBJ2-1, with D unclear. V lost 0 bases and J 9 bases, leaving 4 bases between the germline ends. CDR1 is SGHNT, CDR2 YYREEE, per germline (reference sequence). This CDR3 has 11 amino acids. The CDR3 is CASSLVVEQFF. In DNA form, the CDR3 reads TGTGCCAGCAGCTTGGTAGTTGAGCAGTTCTTC. The full variable domain, in which reference TRBV5-4 and TRBJ2-1 provide the parts outside the CDR3, is ETGVTQSPTHLIKTRGQQVTLRCSSQSGHNTVSWYQQALGQGPQFIFQYYREEENGRGNFPPRFSGLQFPNYSSELNVNALELDDSALYLCASSLVVEQFFGPGTRLTVL.

This clone was recorded only once. The chain uses TRBV5-5 and TRBJ1-4, with a weak D call TRBD1 (5 bases). Trimming took 7 bases from V and 10 from J, leaving 14 bases between them. CDR3 length: 12 amino acids. Germline V gene data show CDR1 as SGHKS and CDR2 as YYEKEE (reference sequence). The CDR3 region is CASRRGEGKLFF. The CDR3 DNA follows: TGTGCCAGCCGACGGGGGGAGGGAAAACTGTTTTTT.

This clone was found once. The V gene is TRBV5-1, the J gene TRBJ2-2; unclear D gene. V was shortened by 2 bases and J by 6 bases, with 17 bases between the two germline ends. The germline V gene has CDR1 SGHRS and CDR2 YFSETQ. The CDR3 is made up of 16 amino acids. CDR3 loop: CASSLEPRAAPGELFF. As DNA, the CDR3 is TGCGCCAGCAGCTTAGAGCCTCGAGCCGCCCCCGGGGAGCTGTTTTTT.

This clone turned up a few times. The V gene is TRBV5-1, the J gene TRBJ2-5; 8 nucleotides agree with TRBD2. The V and J ends lost 0 bases and 1 base, in that order; junction bases with no gene match: 5. CDR1 is SGHRS and CDR2 is YFSETQ in the germline V gene. This CDR3 is 16 amino acids long. The CDR3 region has the DNA TGCGCCAGCAGCTTGGGGGGACTAGGGGCCCAAGAGACCCAGTACTTC. Its protein is CASSLGGLGAQETQYF.

The chain couples TRBV19 to TRBJ1-2, with TRBD1 identical over 10 bases. V lost 10 bases to trimming and J lost 7 bases; unmatched junction nucleotides: 12. CDR1 is LNHDA and CDR2 is SQIVND in the germline V gene (reference sequence). The CDR3 extends over 14 amino acids. The CDR3 nucleotides are TGTGCCATTAAACGCCGACAGGGGGCAGGTGGCTACACCTTC. Residues: CAIKRRQGAGGYTF.

A single count supports this clone. V gene TRBV4-1 combines with J gene TRBJ2-1, with a possible D match to TRBD2 (5 bases). This CDR3 spans 16 amino acids. Deletions cut 2 bases from V and 2 bases from J, with 13 bases between. From germline, CDR1 is MGHRA and CDR2 YSYEKL. The CDR3 loop reads CASSQRVEGAYNEQFF. For the CDR3, the DNA is TGCGCCAGCAGCCAAAGGGTAGAGGGCGCCTACAATGAGCAGTTCTTC.

This chain uses TRBV5-1 with TRBJ1-5, with 7 bases identical to TRBD1. This CDR3 region has 14 residues. Unmatched junction bases numbered 5, after V lost 4 bases and J lost 4 bases. Germline values: CDR1 SGHRS, CDR2 YFSETQ. The CDR3 DNA is TGCGCCAGCAGCCCTGGGACAGCTAATCAGCCCCAGCATTTT. Encoded protein: CASSPGTANQPQHF.

The chain joins TRBV7-9 to TRBJ2-7, with TRBD1 matching 7 bases. Germline V gives CDR1 SEHNR, CDR2 FQNEAQ (reference sequence). With 1 base clipped from V and 3 bases from J, the junction kept 3 bases outside the gene matches. The CDR3 extends over 14 amino acids. The CDR3 loop reads CASSLETGVYEQYF. The CDR3 DNA reads as TGTGCCAGCAGCTTAGAAACAGGGGTCTACGAGCAGTACTTC.

A note on this clone: Other DNA sequences of this sample code for an identical CDR3. The V call is TRBV20-1, the J call TRBJ2-5, with D unclear. V gave up 3 bases and J gave up 5 bases, with 4 bases separating them. CDR1 and CDR2 from the germline V gene are DFQATT and SNEGSKA (reference sequence). This CDR3 is built from 10 residues. The CDR3 here is CSARRETQYF. The CDR3 DNA is TGCAGTGCTAGGAGGGAGACCCAGTACTTC.